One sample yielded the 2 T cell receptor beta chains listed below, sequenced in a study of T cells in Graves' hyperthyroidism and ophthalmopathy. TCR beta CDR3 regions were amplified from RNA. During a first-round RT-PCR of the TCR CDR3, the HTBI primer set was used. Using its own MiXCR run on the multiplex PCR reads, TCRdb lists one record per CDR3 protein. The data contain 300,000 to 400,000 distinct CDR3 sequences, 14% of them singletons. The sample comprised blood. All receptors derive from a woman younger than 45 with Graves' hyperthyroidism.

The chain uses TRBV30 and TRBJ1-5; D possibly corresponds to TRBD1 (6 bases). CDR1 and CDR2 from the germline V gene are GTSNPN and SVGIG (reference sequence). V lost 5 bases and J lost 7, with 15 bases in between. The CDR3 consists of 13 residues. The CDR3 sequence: CAWAKGGLQPQHF. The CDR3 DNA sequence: TGTGCCTGGGCCAAGGGGGGATTACAGCCCCAGCATTTT.

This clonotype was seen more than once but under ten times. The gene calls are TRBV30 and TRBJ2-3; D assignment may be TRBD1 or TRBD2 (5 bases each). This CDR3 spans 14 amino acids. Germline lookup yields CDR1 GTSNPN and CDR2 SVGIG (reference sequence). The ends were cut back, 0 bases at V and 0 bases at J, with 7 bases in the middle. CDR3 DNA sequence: TGTGCCTGGAGTGTATGGGGGAGCACAGATACGCAGTATTTT. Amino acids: CAWSVWGSTDTQYF.